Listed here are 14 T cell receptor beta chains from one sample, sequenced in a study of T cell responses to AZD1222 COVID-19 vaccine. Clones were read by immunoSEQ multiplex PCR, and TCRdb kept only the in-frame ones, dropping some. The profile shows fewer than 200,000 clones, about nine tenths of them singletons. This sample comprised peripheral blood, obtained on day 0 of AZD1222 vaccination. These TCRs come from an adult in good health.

CDR3 coding DNA: TGTGCCAGCAGCTTGCTCCCTAGTGGGCACAATGAGCAGTTCTTC. This codes for CASSLLPSGHNEQFF. This sequence joins TRBV5-4 and TRBJ2-1; D unclear. This CDR3 contains 15 residues. V was trimmed by 1 base and J by 5 bases, leaving 13 bases between them. Germline CDR1 reads SGHNT; CDR2 reads YYREEE (reference sequence).

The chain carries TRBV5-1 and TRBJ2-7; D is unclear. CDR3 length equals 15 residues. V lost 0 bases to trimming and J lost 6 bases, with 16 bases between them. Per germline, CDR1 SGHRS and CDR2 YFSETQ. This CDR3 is CASSLVVADQREQYF. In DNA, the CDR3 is TGCGCCAGCAGCTTGGTAGTCGCGGACCAACGCGAGCAGTACTTC.

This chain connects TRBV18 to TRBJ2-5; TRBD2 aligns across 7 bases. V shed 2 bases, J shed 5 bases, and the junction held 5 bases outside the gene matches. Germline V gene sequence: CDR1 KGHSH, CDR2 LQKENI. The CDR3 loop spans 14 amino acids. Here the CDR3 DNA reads TGTGCCAGCTCACCATTGCGGGAGCTTGAGACCCAGTACTTC. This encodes CASSPLRELETQYF.

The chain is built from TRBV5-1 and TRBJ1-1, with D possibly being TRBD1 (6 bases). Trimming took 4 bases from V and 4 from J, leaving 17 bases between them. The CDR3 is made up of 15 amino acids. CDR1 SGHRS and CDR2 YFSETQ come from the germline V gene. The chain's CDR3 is CASSDPGVQSTEAFF. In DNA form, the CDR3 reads TGCGCCAGCAGCGATCCAGGGGTTCAAAGCACTGAAGCTTTCTTT.

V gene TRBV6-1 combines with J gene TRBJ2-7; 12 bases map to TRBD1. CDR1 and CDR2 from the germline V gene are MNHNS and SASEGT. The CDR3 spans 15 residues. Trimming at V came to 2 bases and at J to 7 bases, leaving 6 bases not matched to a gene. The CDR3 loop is CASSEPGQGAREQYF. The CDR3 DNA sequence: TGTGCCAGCAGTGAACCGGGACAGGGGGCGAGAGAGCAGTACTTC.

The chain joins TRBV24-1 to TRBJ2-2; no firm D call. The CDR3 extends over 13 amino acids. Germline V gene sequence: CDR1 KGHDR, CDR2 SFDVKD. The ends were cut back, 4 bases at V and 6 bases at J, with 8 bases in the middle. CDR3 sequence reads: CATSDAPAGELFF. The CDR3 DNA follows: TGTGCCACCAGTGACGCGCCGGCCGGGGAGCTGTTTTTT.

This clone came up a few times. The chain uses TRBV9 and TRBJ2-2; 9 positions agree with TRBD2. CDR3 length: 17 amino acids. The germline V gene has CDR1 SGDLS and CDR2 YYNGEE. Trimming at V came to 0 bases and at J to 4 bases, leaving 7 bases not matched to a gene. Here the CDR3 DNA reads TGTGCCAGCAGCGTAGGGCGGCGGGGGGGCGGCACCGGGGAGCTGTTTTTT. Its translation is CASSVGRRGGGTGELFF.

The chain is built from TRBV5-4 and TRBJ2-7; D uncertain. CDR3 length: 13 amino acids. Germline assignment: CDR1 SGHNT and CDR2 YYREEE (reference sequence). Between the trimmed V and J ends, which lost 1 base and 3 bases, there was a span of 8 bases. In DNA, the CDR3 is TGTGCCAGCAGCTTGAACGGCTACTACGAGCAGTACTTC. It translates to CASSLNGYYEQYF. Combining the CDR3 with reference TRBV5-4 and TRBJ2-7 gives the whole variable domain ETGVTQSPTHLIKTRGQQVTLRCSSQSGHNTVSWYQQALGQGPQFIFQYYREEENGRGNFPPRFSGLQFPNYSSELNVNALELDDSALYLCASSLNGYYEQYFGPGTRLTVT.

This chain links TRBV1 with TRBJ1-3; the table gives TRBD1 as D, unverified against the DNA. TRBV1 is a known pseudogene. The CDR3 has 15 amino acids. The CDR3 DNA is TGCACCAGCAGCCAAGACCGCGGGACAGGGAACACCATATATTTT. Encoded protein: CTSSQDRGTGNTIYF.

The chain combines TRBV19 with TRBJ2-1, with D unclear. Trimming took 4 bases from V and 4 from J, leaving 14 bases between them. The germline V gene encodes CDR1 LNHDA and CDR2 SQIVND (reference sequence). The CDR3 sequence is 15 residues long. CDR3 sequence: CASSKWGSAYNEQFF. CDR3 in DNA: TGTGCCAGTAGTAAGTGGGGATCCGCTTACAATGAGCAGTTCTTC.

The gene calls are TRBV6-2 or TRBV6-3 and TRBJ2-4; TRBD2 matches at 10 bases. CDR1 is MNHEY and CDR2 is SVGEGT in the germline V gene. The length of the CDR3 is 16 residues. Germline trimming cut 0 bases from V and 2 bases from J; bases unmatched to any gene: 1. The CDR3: CASSYSAGGTKNIQYF. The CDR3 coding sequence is TGTGCCAGCAGTTACTCAGCGGGGGGGACCAAAAACATTCAGTACTTC.

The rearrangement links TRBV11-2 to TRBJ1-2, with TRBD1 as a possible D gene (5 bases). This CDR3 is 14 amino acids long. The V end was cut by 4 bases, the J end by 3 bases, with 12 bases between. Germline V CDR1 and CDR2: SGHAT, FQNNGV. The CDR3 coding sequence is TGTGCCAGCAGCTGGCAGGGAGGGGACTATGGCTACACCTTC. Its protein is CASSWQGGDYGYTF.

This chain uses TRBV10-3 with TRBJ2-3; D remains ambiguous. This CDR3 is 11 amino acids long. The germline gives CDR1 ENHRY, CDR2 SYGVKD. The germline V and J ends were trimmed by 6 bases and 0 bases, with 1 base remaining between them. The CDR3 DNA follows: TGTGCCATCAGAAGCACAGATACGCAGTATTTT. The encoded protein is CAIRSTDTQYF.

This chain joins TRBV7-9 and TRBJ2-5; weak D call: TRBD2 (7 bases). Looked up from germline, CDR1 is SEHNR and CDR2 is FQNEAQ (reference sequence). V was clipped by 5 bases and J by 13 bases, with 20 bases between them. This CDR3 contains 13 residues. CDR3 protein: CASSPRGGSASYF. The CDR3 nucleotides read TGTGCCAGCAGCCCGAGGGGGGGGTCCGCCTCGTACTTC.